These 2 T cell receptor beta chains came from one sample sequenced in a study of CD8 T cells in ankylosing spondylitis. These receptors have no known antigen. Study observations and caveats: A TCR beta motif made of several highly homologous variants seemed typical of ankylosing spondylitis blood.

TCRdb itself ran the 5' RACE reads through MiXCR, one entry per CDR3 protein. Among hundreds of thousands of distinct CDR3 sequences listed, roughly 26% were seen once. Sequenced sample: blood, either unsorted or a sorted T cell fraction (not recorded which). Every receptor here comes from a male donor with ankylosing spondylitis.

The chain couples TRBV19 to TRBJ1-1; the D gene is possibly TRBD1 (6 bases). CDR3 length equals 15 residues. CDR1 is LNHDA, CDR2 SQIVND, per germline (reference sequence). Trimming pared 10 bases from V and 5 bases from J, leaving 23 bases between. CDR3 in amino acids: CATGSPTVRGTEAFF. Here the CDR3 DNA reads TGTGCCACCGGATCCCCGACAGTAAGGGGGACTGAAGCTTTCTTT.

The table lists this clonotype with many counts. J is TRBJ2-2 and V is TRBV12-3 or TRBV12-4; no reliable D call. The ends were cut back, 6 bases at V and 7 bases at J, with 12 bases in the middle. The length of the CDR3 is 13 residues. The CDR3 DNA follows: TGTGCCAGCAGCCCAGGTTTCAGCGGGGAGCTGTTTTTT. It specifies CASSPGFSGELFF.